Listed below are T cell receptor beta chains from one sample, sequenced in a study of T cell repertoires in cytomegalovirus infection. TCRdb reanalysed the reads using MiXCR and keeps one entry per CDR3 protein. Found here are around 360,000 distinct CDR3 sequences, approximately 35% of them singletons; the top ten hold roughly 14%. The antigens these receptors bind are not known. The material was cultured PBMCs, obtained from culture after CMV antigen stimulation. The receptors stem from a human donor in good health (CMV status not recorded). Some clones in this sample may be carry-over from other donors' samples. The CDR3 runs from the conserved cysteine through the conserved F or W. Each record gives: clone size, V gene, J gene, CDR3 protein. The listing skips clone size in some rows; elsewhere it reads once, few, many or a size class.

.,TRBV20-1,TRBJ2-1,CSTPPGGRAGWEQFF
.,TRBV6-1,TRBJ1-2,CASTETGVSGYTF
.,TRBV4-1,TRBJ1-4,CASSPVGSGEKLFF
.,TRBV15,TRBJ1-2,CATSRASPKGGIYGYTF
few,TRBV6-1,TRBJ1-1,CASNSRTGGWNTEAFF
.,TRBV7-6,TRBJ2-2,CASSFLAGGELFF
.,TRBV5-4,TRBJ1-1,CASSTRQESEAFF
few,TRBV7-4,TRBJ1-5,CASSLGSHDQHF
.,TRBV29-1,TRBJ1-2,CSVGTGTLNGYTF
.,TRBV28,TRBJ2-7,CASSSSKAGGFYEQYF
few,TRBV28,TRBJ2-7,CASSPLAGDSYEQYF
.,TRBV28,TRBJ2-1,CASSSPWSEQFF
.,TRBV4-3,TRBJ2-2,CASSQASGVGAGELFF
few,TRBV7-6,TRBJ2-1,CASSTLAGGIYNEQFF
.,TRBV12-3/TRBV12-4,TRBJ1-1,CASSLSVGGGMAEAFF
once,TRBV6-6,TRBJ1-1,CASSYDRGFNTEAFF
few,TRBV7-9,TRBJ2-2,CASIHGSGTGELFF
.,TRBV19,TRBJ1-4,CASSIVATNEKLFF
once,TRBV27,TRBJ2-7,CASSLGTISYEQYF
few,TRBV7-9,TRBJ2-5,CASSLESAWVMETQYF
.,TRBV23-1,TRBJ2-3,CASSEPGTSGRGGTQYF
.,TRBV6-2/TRBV6-3,TRBJ2-1,CATGGLAGVGEQFF
.,TRBV11-2,TRBJ2-5,CASSSTPSQRGQETQYF
.,TRBV20-1,TRBJ1-5,CSAVLGTDSNQPQHF
.,TRBV28,TRBJ1-1,CASRNGGRNTEAFF
few,TRBV7-2,TRBJ2-3,CASSLQSGTDTQYF
.,TRBV19,TRBJ1-2,CASNVGTAYGYTF
.,TRBV29-1,TRBJ2-3,CSVEDLTNADTQYF
.,TRBV6-1,TRBJ2-2,CASSELGQNTGELFF
.,TRBV5-1,TRBJ2-1,CASSKRTETYNEQFF
many,TRBV7-2,TRBJ1-1,CASSRPSQTGSEAFF
few,TRBV7-9,TRBJ2-1,CASSLARGLGNNEQFF
few,TRBV27,TRBJ2-2,CASSRGGGELFF
few,TRBV2,TRBJ2-5,CASSGWSRETQYF
.,TRBV11-1,TRBJ2-3,CASSTWGDVADTQYF
.,TRBV5-6,TRBJ2-7,CASSFGSGSINEQYF
.,TRBV5-4,TRBJ2-1,CASSGDRDEQFF
few,TRBV27,TRBJ2-4,CASSSPRGVSTNIQYF
.,TRBV28,TRBJ1-4,CASSPSRHVTREKLFF
.,TRBV18,TRBJ1-1,CASSPQGQGAYTEAFF
few,TRBV7-6,TRBJ2-3,CASSLSEPQSTDTQYF
few,TRBV6-1,TRBJ2-7,CASSAYRDPSYEQYF
.,TRBV19,TRBJ1-5,CASRDRQGPNQPQHF
.,TRBV7-8,TRBJ1-6,CASSPLRGPLHF
.,TRBV19,TRBJ1-1,CASSMRDSGVTEAFF
few,TRBV10-3,TRBJ2-1,CAISPGGGPFNEQFF
.,TRBV4-1,TRBJ2-1,CASSQVATSGRAVNEQFF
.,TRBV12-3/TRBV12-4,TRBJ1-3,CASSPLGNTGGNTIYF
few,TRBV11-2,TRBJ1-1,CASSPWEGSTFF
.,TRBV6-1,TRBJ1-5,CASSKQGRDQPQHF
few,TRBV20-1,TRBJ2-3,CSALGGGRAIGGTDTQYF
few,TRBV12-3/TRBV12-4,TRBJ2-3,CASRRTRPEDTQYF
.,TRBV2,TRBJ1-2,CASRGVPGYTF
.,TRBV20-1,TRBJ1-1,CSARDPRKGMNTEAFF
once,TRBV7-6,TRBJ2-1,CASSGQGFSYNEQFF